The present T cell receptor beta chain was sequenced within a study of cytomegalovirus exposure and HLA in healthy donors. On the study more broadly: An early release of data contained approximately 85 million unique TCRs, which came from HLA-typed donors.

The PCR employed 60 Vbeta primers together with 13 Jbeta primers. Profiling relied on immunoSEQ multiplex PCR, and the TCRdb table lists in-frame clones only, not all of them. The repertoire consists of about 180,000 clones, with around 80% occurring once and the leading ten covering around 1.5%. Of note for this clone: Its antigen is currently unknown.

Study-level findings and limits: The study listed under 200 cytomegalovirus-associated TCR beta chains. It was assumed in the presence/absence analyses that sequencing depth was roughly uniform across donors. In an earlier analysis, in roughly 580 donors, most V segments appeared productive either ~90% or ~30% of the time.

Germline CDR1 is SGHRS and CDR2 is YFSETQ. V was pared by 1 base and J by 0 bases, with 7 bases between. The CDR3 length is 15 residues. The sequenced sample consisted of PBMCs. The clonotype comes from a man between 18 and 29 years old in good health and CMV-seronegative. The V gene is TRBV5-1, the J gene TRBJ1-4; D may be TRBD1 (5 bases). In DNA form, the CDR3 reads TGCGCCAGCAGCTTGACGGGGGCAACTAATGAAAAACTGTTTTTT. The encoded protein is CASSLTGATNEKLFF.